These 31 T cell receptor beta chains were sequenced from one sample in a study of blood T cell repertoires in COVID-19. Data came from immunoSEQ multiplex PCR; TCRdb stores just in-frame clones and leaves some out. Here the sample spans under 250,000 clones, 85% being singletons. Sequenced: peripheral blood. All receptors derive from a man in his fifties who had recovered from COVID-19.

The V call is TRBV15, the J call TRBJ2-3; 10 bases map to TRBD2. This CDR3 has 15 amino acids. Germline V gene sequence: CDR1 LNHNV, CDR2 YYDKDF (reference sequence). V shed 5 bases and J 2 bases; nucleotides not matched to a gene: 4. This CDR3 reads CATSFSGRATDTQYF. As DNA, the CDR3 is TGTGCCACCAGCTTCAGCGGGAGGGCCACAGATACGCAGTATTTT.

The chain uses TRBV7-2 and TRBJ2-1; possibly TRBD2 for D (6 bases). Trimming took off 3 bases at V and 0 bases at J, with 9 bases between the two ends. Looked up from germline, CDR1 is SGHTA and CDR2 is FQGNSA. The CDR3 covers 15 residues. CDR3 residues: CASSFGGPSYNEQFF. The CDR3 DNA reads TGTGCCAGCAGCTTCGGGGGTCCCTCCTACAATGAGCAGTTCTTC.

The chain recombines TRBV28 with TRBJ2-1, with 10 bases identical to TRBD2. This CDR3 is 16 amino acids long. Germline values: CDR1 MDHEN, CDR2 SYDVKM. Losses at the gene ends were 5 bases for V and 3 bases for J; bases not matched to a gene: 7. The DNA for the CDR3 is TGTGCCAGCAGTCTACCAAGCGGGAGGGGCTACAATGAGCAGTTCTTC. This gives the protein CASSLPSGRGYNEQFF.

The J gene is TRBJ2-7, the V gene TRBV24-1, with 9 bases fitting TRBD1. V lost 10 bases, J lost 3 bases, and 6 bases stayed unmatched. This CDR3 has 13 amino acids. Germline V lookup: CDR1 KGHDR, CDR2 SFDVKD. CDR3 region: CATADRGIYEQYF. As DNA, the CDR3 is TGTGCCACGGCGGACAGGGGAATCTACGAGCAGTACTTC.

V is TRBV28 and J is TRBJ1-6; 9 nucleotides line up with TRBD1. From germline, CDR1 is MDHEN and CDR2 SYDVKM. This CDR3 region has 14 residues. With V trimmed by 10 bases and J by 6 bases, 7 bases remained unmatched. CDR3 loop: CATIRDRANSPLHF. DNA for the CDR3: TGTGCCACCATCCGGGACAGGGCTAATTCACCCCTCCACTTT.

The V and J genes are TRBV11-2 and TRBJ2-4, with 15 bases aligning to TRBD2. The V gene end was trimmed by 4 bases and the J gene end by 6 bases; junction bases not matched to a gene: 7. Per the germline V gene, CDR1 is SGHAT and CDR2 is FQNNGV. The CDR3 consists of 17 residues. The DNA of the CDR3 is TGTGCCAGCAGCTCTGGACTAGCGGGAGGGCCGGGAAACATTCAGTACTTC. Amino acids: CASSSGLAGGPGNIQYF.

The rearrangement links TRBV9 to TRBJ2-1; 8 bases map to TRBD1. This CDR3 comprises 15 residues. CDR1 and CDR2 from the germline V gene are SGDLS and YYNGEE. Trimming removed 1 base from V and 2 bases from J; junction bases left unmatched: 2. As DNA, the CDR3 is TGTGCCAGCAGCGTATCACAGGGGGCCTACAATGAGCAGTTCTTC. Amino acids: CASSVSQGAYNEQFF.

The rearrangement links TRBV3-1 (or the pseudogene TRBV3-2) to TRBJ2-7; TRBD2 matches at 9 bases. Losses at the gene ends were 4 bases for V and 4 bases for J; bases not matched to a gene: 8. The germline V gene has CDR1 LGHDT and CDR2 YNNKEL (reference sequence). The CDR3 runs to 15 residues. The CDR3: CASSLSGRNGYEQYF. The CDR3 bases are TGTGCCAGCAGCCTAAGCGGGAGGAATGGGTACGAGCAGTACTTC.

This chain uses TRBV25-1 with TRBJ1-1, with 8 bases aligning to TRBD1. This CDR3 has 12 residues. Looked up from germline, CDR1 is MGHDK and CDR2 is SYGVNS. The V segment lost 4 bases and the J segment 7 bases; nucleotides outside the gene matches: 2. The CDR3 here is CASSVDRGEAFF. The CDR3 nucleotides read TGTGCCAGCAGTGTTGACAGGGGTGAAGCTTTCTTT.

The V gene is TRBV24-1, the J gene TRBJ2-1; 9 nucleotides align to TRBD1. The CDR3 consists of 16 residues. The V gene end was trimmed by 9 bases and the J gene end by 1 base; junction bases not matched to a gene: 9. In germline, CDR1 is KGHDR, CDR2 SFDVKD. CDR3 coding DNA: TGTGCCACCTCTTATACCGGGACAGGGTCCTACAATGAGCAGTTCTTC. This translates into CATSYTGTGSYNEQFF.

The chain recombines TRBV7-9 with TRBJ2-5, with 10 nucleotides matching TRBD1. The V gene's germline CDR1 is SEHNR and CDR2 FQNEAQ (reference sequence). The CDR3 has 16 residues. V shed 3 bases and J 6 bases; nucleotides not matched to a gene: 10. The CDR3 nucleotides read TGTGCCAGCAGCTTCGAGGACAGGGGGTTAGTGAAGACCCAGTACTTC. Its protein product is CASSFEDRGLVKTQYF. The full variable domain, with the rest looked up from reference TRBV7-9 and TRBJ2-5, is DTGVSQNPRHKITKRGQNVTFRCDPISEHNRLYWYRQTLGQGPEFLTYFQNEAQLEKSRLLSDRFSAERPKGSFSTLEIQRTEQGDSAMYLCASSFEDRGLVKTQYFGPGTRLLVL.

The rearrangement links TRBV2 to TRBJ2-7; 8 nucleotides match TRBD2. The CDR3 has 14 amino acids. The ends lost 7 bases at V and 5 bases at J; junction bases unmatched: 10. Germline loops: CDR1 SNHLY, CDR2 FYNNEI. The DNA of the CDR3 is TGTGCCAGCAAGGTAATAGCGGGATTTAACGAGCAGTACTTC. Its translation is CASKVIAGFNEQYF.

V usage is TRBV10-3 and J usage is TRBJ2-7; D possibly corresponds to TRBD2 (5 bases). From germline, CDR1 is ENHRY and CDR2 SYGVKD. The CDR3 length is 17 residues. Trimming removed 2 bases from V and 2 bases from J, with 19 bases in between. CDR3 sequence reads: CAISETATTGKTYEQYF. The DNA for the CDR3 is TGTGCCATCAGTGAGACGGCAACCACCGGGAAAACCTACGAGCAGTACTTC.

This clone came up a few times. V usage is TRBV13 and J usage is TRBJ1-6; tentatively, D is TRBD1 (5 bases). CDR3 length equals 16 residues. The germline gives CDR1 PRHDT, CDR2 FYEKMQ (reference sequence). Trimming took 3 bases from V and 9 from J, leaving 18 bases between them. CDR3 coding DNA: TGTGCCAGCAGCTTGTATGGGGCTAGGTTCTCTTCACCCCTCCACTTT. It translates to CASSLYGARFSSPLHF.

This clone has only one observation. The chain links TRBV28 to TRBJ2-1; 14 bases are a match to TRBD2. J lost 5 bases, V lost 5 bases, and 8 bases had no gene match. The V gene's germline CDR1 is MDHEN and CDR2 SYDVKM. The CDR3 is 17 amino acids. The CDR3 protein is CASSPRTSGRPNNEQFF. In DNA form, the CDR3 reads TGTGCCAGCAGTCCTCGGACTAGCGGGAGGCCGAACAATGAGCAGTTCTTC.

The J gene is TRBJ1-2, the V gene TRBV28; D is unclear. With 7 bases removed from V and 0 bases from J, the gap between germline ends came to 3 bases. Germline loops: CDR1 MDHEN, CDR2 SYDVKM. The CDR3 has 11 residues. In DNA form, the CDR3 reads TGTGCCAGCACGGCTAACTATGGCTACACCTTC. Residues: CASTANYGYTF.

This chain connects TRBV6-2 or TRBV6-3 to TRBJ2-2; 8 bases match TRBD2. The length of the CDR3 is 15 residues. V shed 5 bases, J shed 1 base, and the junction held 3 bases outside the gene matches. Per germline, CDR1 MNHEY and CDR2 SVGEGT. CDR3: CASSESGRNTGELFF. The CDR3 nucleotides are TGTGCCAGCAGTGAGAGCGGGAGGAACACCGGGGAGCTGTTTTTT.

Regarding this clone: This sample also contains other DNA sequences that code for the same CDR3. The chain couples TRBV27 to TRBJ2-7, with D possibly TRBD2 on 5 matching bases. CDR3 length equals 13 residues. CDR1 and CDR2 (germline): MNHEY, SMNVEV (reference sequence). Trimming removed 2 bases from V and 4 bases from J, with 9 bases in between. CDR3 nucleotide sequence: TGTGCCAGCAGTTTAGCGGGTGGGTACGAGCAGTACTTC. This gives the protein CASSLAGGYEQYF.

The CDR3 spells CASSYQDTIYF. CDR3 coding DNA: TGTGCCAGCAGTTACCAGGACACCATATATTTT. The gene calls are TRBV6-5 and TRBJ1-3; D gene unclear. Germline V gene data show CDR1 as MNHEY and CDR2 as SVGAGI. There are 11 residues in the CDR3. The V gene lost 2 bases and the J gene lost 8 bases, with 4 bases spanning the gap.

The gene calls are TRBV27 and TRBJ1-5, with TRBD1 identical over 9 bases. This CDR3 has 14 amino acids. Germline V gives CDR1 MNHEY, CDR2 SMNVEV (reference sequence). After removal of 7 bases from V and 7 bases from J, the junction contained 8 bases not matched to a gene. This CDR3 reads CASTLRTGAQPQHF. CDR3 in DNA: TGTGCCAGCACCTTGAGGACAGGGGCCCAGCCCCAGCATTTT.

The chain combines TRBV28 with TRBJ2-1; 12 bases map to TRBD2. The CDR3 is 19 amino acids. The trim removed 7 bases at V and 4 bases at J, leaving 17 bases unmatched. Per the germline V gene, CDR1 is MDHEN and CDR2 is SYDVKM. CDR3 DNA: TGTGCCAGCACGTGGGCGGCGGAGTGGACTAGCGGGATGTACAATGAGCAGTTCTTC. Translated: CASTWAAEWTSGMYNEQFF.

This rearrangement joins TRBV3-1 (or the pseudogene TRBV3-2) to TRBJ2-3; no clear D. Trimming shortened V by 0 bases and J by 3 bases, and 19 bases separated the two germline ends. The CDR3 totals 18 residues. Germline CDR1 reads LGHDT; CDR2 reads YNNKEL (reference sequence). This chain's CDR3 is CASSQDLRESGETDTQYF. The CDR3 DNA is TGTGCCAGCAGCCAAGATTTGAGAGAGAGTGGAGAGACAGATACGCAGTATTTT.

This sequence joins TRBV15 and TRBJ2-5, with 12 bases identical to TRBD2. Per the germline V gene, CDR1 is LNHNV and CDR2 is YYDKDF (reference sequence). This CDR3 has 15 amino acids. Losses at the gene ends were 6 bases for V and 2 bases for J; bases not matched to a gene: 4. The CDR3 spells CATSMGLAGQETQYF. In DNA form, the CDR3 reads TGTGCCACCAGTATGGGACTAGCGGGTCAAGAGACCCAGTACTTC.

The chain is built from TRBV28 and TRBJ2-3; possibly TRBD2 for D (6 bases). With 4 bases removed from V and 0 bases from J, the gap between germline ends came to 11 bases. The CDR3 has 15 amino acids. CDR1 MDHEN and CDR2 SYDVKM come from the germline V gene. The CDR3 reads CASSSAGASTDTQYF. In DNA, the CDR3 is TGTGCCAGCAGTTCAGCGGGTGCTAGCACAGATACGCAGTATTTT. Looking up the rest from reference TRBV28 and TRBJ2-3 gives the full variable domain: DVKVTQSSRYLVKRTGEKVFLECVQDMDHENMFWYRQDPGLGLRLIYFSYDVKMKEKGDIPEGYSVSREKKERFSLILESASTNQTSMYLCASSSAGASTDTQYFGPGTRLTVL.

A remark on this clone: Since the CDR3 does not end with the conserved phenylalanine or tryptophan, this likely comes from a read error. Because the CDR3's place on the DNA is in doubt, the DNA is left out and the CDR3 is given as listed by TCRdb. This sequence joins TRBV6-4 and TRBJ1-2; TRBD1, the table's D call, was not compared with the DNA. Germline lookup yields CDR1 MRHNA and CDR2 SNTAGT. Termini included, the CDR3 measures 8 amino acids. CDR3 protein: CASSQDRG.

The J gene is TRBJ1-4, the V gene TRBV27; TRBD1 matches at 9 bases. The CDR3 loop spans 15 amino acids. CDR1 is MNHEY and CDR2 is SMNVEV in the germline V gene (reference sequence). V dropped 5 bases and J dropped 7; count of bases not matched to a gene: 8. The chain's CDR3 is CASSAYRGLVEKLFF. In nucleotides, the CDR3 is TGTGCCAGCAGTGCCTACAGGGGGCTTGTTGAAAAACTGTTTTTT.

The chain carries TRBV11-2 and TRBJ1-4, with D unresolved. The CDR3 has 16 amino acids. From germline, CDR1 is SGHAT and CDR2 FQNNGV. Trimming cost V 2 bases and J 5 bases, with 15 bases left between them. In DNA, the CDR3 is TGTGCCAGCAGCTTAATTCATGGTGTTGCGAATGAAAAACTGTTTTTT. Amino acid sequence: CASSLIHGVANEKLFF.

The chain carries TRBV7-2 and TRBJ1-5, with D possibly matching TRBD1 (6 bases). Germline-derived CDR1 and CDR2 are SGHTA and FQGNSA. This CDR3 is built from 15 residues. Trimming removed 1 base at V and 3 bases at J, with 10 bases between. CDR3 loop: CASSLETGVNQPQHF. CDR3 nucleotide sequence: TGTGCCAGCAGCTTAGAGACAGGAGTCAATCAGCCCCAGCATTTT.

This CDR3 is CATSRFSGTRARQPQHF. In DNA, the CDR3 is TGTGCCACCAGCCGGTTCTCCGGGACAAGGGCCCGACAGCCCCAGCATTTT. This chain links TRBV15 with TRBJ1-5; a possible D gene is TRBD1 (6 bases). CDR1 and CDR2 from the germline V gene are LNHNV and YYDKDF (reference sequence). Trimming removed 5 bases from V and 7 bases from J, with 24 bases in between. The CDR3 spans 17 residues.

This chain links TRBV27 with TRBJ2-1; D gene unclear. CDR1 is MNHEY, CDR2 SMNVEV, per germline (reference sequence). Trimming took 4 bases from V and 2 from J, leaving 6 bases between them. The CDR3 loop spans 13 amino acids. The CDR3 region is CASSSLPYNEQFF. Here the CDR3 DNA reads TGTGCCAGCAGTTCTCTCCCCTACAATGAGCAGTTCTTC.

The chain uses TRBV9 and TRBJ1-5, with D possibly TRBD1 on 6 matching bases. CDR1 is SGDLS, CDR2 YYNGEE, per germline. The V gene lost 4 bases and the J gene lost 0 bases, with 11 bases spanning the gap. The CDR3 loop spans 15 amino acids. CDR3 bases: TGTGCCAGCAGCTTGGACAGCTATAGCAATCAGCCCCAGCATTTT. Protein product: CASSLDSYSNQPQHF.